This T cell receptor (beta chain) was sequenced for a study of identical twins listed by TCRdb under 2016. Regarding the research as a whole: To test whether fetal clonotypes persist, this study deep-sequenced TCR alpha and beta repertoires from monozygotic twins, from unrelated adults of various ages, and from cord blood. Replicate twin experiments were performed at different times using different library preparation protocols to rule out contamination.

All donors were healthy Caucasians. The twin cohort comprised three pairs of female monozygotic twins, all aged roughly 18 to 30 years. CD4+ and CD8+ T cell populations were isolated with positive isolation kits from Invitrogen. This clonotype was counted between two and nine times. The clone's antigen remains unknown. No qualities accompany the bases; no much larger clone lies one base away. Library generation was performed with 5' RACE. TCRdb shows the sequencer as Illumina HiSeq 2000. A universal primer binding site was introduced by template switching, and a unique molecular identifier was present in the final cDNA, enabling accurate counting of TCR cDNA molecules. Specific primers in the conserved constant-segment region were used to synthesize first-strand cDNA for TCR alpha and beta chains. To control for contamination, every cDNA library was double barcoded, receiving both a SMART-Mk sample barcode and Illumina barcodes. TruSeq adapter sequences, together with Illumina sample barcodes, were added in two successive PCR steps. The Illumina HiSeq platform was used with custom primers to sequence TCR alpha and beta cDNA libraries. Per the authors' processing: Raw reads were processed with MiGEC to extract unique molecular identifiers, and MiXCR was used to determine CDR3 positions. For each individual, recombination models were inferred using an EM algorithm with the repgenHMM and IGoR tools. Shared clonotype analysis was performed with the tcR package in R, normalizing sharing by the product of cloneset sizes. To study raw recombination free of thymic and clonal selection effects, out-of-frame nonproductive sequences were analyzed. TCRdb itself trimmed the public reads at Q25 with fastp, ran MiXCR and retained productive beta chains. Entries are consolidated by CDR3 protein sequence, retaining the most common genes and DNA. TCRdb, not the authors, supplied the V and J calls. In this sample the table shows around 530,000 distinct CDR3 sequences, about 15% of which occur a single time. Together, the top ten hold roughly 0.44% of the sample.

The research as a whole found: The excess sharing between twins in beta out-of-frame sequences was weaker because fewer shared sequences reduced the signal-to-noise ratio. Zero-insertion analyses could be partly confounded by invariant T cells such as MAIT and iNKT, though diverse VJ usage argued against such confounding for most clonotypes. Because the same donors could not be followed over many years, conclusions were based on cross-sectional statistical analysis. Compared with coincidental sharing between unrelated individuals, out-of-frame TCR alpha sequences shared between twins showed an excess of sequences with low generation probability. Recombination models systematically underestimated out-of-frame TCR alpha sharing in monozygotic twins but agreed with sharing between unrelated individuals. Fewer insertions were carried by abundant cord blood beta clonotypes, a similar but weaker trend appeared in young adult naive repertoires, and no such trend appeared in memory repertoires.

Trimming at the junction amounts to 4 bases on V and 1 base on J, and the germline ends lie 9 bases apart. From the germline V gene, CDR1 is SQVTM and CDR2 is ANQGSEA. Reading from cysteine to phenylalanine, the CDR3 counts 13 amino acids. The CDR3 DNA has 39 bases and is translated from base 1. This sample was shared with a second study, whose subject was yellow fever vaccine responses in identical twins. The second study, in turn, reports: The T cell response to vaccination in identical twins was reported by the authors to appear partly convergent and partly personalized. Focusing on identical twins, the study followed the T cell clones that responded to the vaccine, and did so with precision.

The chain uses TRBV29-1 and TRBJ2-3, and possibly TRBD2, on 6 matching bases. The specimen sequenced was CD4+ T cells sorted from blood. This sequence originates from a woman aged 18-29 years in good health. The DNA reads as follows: TGCAGCGTTGTAGCTAGCGGCACAGATACGCAGTATTTT. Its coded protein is CSVVASGTDTQYF.